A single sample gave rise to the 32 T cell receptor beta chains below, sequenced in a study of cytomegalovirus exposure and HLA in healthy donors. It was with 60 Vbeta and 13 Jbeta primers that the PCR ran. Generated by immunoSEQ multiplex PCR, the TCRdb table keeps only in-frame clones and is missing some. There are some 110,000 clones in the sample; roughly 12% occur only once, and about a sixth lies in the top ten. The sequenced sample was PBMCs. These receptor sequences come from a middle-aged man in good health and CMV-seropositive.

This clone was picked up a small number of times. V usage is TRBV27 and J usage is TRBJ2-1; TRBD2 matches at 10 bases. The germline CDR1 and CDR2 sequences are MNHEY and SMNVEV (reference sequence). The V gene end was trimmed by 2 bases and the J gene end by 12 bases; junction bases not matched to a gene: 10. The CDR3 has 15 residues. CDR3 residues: CASSLVSGRADRQFF. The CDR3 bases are TGTGCCAGCAGTTTAGTCAGCGGGAGGGCCGATAGGCAGTTCTTC.

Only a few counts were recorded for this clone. CDR3 nucleotides: TGTGCCTGGAGTACCTCCCGGGACAGGAGAAGGGATACGCAGTATTTT. It translates to CAWSTSRDRRRDTQYF. The chain couples TRBV30 to TRBJ2-3, with 8 bases that match TRBD1. Germline trimming cut 2 bases from V and 6 bases from J; bases unmatched to any gene: 13. CDR3 length equals 16 residues. The V gene's germline CDR1 is GTSNPN and CDR2 SVGIG (reference sequence).

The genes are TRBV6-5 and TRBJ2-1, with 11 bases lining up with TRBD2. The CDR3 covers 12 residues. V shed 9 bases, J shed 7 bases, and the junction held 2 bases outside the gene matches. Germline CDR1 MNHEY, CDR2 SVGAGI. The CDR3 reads CASGTSGNEQFF. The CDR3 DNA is TGTGCCAGTGGGACTAGCGGTAATGAGCAGTTCTTC.

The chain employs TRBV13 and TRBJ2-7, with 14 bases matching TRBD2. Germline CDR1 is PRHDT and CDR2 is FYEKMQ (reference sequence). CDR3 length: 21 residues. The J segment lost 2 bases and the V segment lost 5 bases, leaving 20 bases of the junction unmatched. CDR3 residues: CASSQGLAGGGGPSGTYEQYF. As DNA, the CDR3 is TGTGCCAGCAGCCAAGGACTAGCGGGAGGAGGAGGCCCATCGGGGACCTACGAGCAGTACTTC.

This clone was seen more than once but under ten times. CDR3 protein: CASRPGGTYGYTF. The CDR3 bases are TGTGCCAGCAGACCAGGGGGAACCTATGGCTACACCTTC. The chain joins TRBV6-5 to TRBJ1-2, with TRBD1 identical over 7 bases. The CDR3 consists of 13 residues. Trimming took 6 bases from V and 4 from J; bases not matched to a gene: 5. Germline V gene sequence: CDR1 MNHEY, CDR2 SVGAGI.

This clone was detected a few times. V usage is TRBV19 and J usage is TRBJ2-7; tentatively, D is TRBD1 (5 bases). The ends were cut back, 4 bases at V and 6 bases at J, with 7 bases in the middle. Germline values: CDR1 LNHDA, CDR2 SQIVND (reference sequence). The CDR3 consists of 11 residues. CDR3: CASSTGSEQYF. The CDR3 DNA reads TGTGCCAGTAGTACAGGGTCCGAGCAGTACTTC.

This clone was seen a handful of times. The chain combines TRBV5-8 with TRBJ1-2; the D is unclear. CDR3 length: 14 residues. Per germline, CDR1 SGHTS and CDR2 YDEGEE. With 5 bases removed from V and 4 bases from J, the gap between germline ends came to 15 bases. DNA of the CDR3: TGTGCCAGCAGGTTACGAGGAGAGGGCTATGGCTACACCTTC. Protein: CASRLRGEGYGYTF.

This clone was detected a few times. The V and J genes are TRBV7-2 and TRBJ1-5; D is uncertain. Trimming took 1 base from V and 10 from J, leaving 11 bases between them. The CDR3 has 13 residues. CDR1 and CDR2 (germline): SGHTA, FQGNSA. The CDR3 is CASSLVDRGPQHF. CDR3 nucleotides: TGTGCCAGCAGCTTAGTCGATAGAGGTCCCCAGCATTTT.

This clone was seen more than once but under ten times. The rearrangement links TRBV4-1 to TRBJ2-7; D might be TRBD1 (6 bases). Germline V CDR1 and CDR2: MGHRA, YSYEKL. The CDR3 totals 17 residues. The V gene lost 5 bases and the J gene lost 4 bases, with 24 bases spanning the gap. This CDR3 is CASSLILGALRYYEQYF. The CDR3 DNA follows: TGCGCCAGCAGCTTAATTCTGGGGGCCCTTCGATATTACGAGCAGTACTTC.

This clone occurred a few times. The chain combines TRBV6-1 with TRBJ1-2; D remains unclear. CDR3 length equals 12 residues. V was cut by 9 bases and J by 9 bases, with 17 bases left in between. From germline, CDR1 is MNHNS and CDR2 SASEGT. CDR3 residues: CARKEDGLSYTF. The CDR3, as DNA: TGTGCCAGAAAGGAGGACGGATTGAGCTACACCTTC.

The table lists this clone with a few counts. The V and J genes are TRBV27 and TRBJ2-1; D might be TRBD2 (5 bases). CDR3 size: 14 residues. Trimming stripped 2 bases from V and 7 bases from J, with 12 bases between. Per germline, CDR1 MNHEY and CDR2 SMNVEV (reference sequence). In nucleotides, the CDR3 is TGTGCCAGCAGTTTACGAGGGATAAGGAATGAGCAGTTCTTC. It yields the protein CASSLRGIRNEQFF.

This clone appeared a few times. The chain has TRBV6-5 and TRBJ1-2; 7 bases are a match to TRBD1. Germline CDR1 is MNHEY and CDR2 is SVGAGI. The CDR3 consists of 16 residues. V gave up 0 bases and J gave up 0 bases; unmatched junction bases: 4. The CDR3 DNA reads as TGTGCCAGCAGTTACTCGGGGGGACAGCCTAACTATGGCTACACCTTC. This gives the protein CASSYSGGQPNYGYTF.

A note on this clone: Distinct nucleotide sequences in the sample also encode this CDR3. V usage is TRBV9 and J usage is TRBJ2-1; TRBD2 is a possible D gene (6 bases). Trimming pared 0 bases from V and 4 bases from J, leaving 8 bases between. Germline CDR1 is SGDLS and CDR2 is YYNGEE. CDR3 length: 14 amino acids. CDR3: CASSVAGAYNEQFF. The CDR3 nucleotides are TGTGCCAGCAGCGTAGCGGGAGCTTACAATGAGCAGTTCTTC. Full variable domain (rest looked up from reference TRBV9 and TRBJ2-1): DSGVTQTPKHLITATGQRVTLRCSPRSGDLSVYWYQQSLDQGLQFLIQYYNGEERAKGNILERFSAQQFPDLHSELNLSSLELGDSALYFCASSVAGAYNEQFFGPGTRLTVL.

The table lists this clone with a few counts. CDR3 in amino acids: CASSFVSSETQYF. The CDR3 DNA reads as TGTGCCAGCAGTTTCGTATCTAGCGAGACCCAGTACTTC. The chain is built from TRBV6-5 and TRBJ2-5; a possible D gene is TRBD2 (5 bases). The CDR3 consists of 13 residues. The germline V and J ends were trimmed by 4 bases and 5 bases, with 11 bases remaining between them. CDR1 and CDR2 (germline): MNHEY, SVGAGI.

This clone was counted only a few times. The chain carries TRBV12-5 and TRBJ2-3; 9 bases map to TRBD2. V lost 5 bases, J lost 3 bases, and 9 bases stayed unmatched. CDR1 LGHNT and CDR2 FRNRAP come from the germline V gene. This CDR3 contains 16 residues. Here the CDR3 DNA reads TGTGCTAGTGGTGCCGTGGCGGGAGGGCCTACAGATACGCAGTATTTT. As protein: CASGAVAGGPTDTQYF.

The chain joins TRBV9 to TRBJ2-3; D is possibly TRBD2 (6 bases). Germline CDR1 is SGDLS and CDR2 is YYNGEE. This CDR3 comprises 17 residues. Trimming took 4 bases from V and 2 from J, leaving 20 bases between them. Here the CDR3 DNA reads TGTGCCAGCAGCACTCTTCCGGTAGCGGATTACACAGATACGCAGTATTTT. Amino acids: CASSTLPVADYTDTQYF. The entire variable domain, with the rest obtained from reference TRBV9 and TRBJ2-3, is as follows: DSGVTQTPKHLITATGQRVTLRCSPRSGDLSVYWYQQSLDQGLQFLIQYYNGEERAKGNILERFSAQQFPDLHSELNLSSLELGDSALYFCASSTLPVADYTDTQYFGPGTRLTVL.

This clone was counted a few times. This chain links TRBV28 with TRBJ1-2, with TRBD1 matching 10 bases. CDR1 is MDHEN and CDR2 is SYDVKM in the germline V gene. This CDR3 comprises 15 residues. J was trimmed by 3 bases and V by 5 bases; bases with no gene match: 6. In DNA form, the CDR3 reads TGTGCCAGCAGTGCCGGGACAGGGGTCGACTATGGCTACACCTTC. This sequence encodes CASSAGTGVDYGYTF.

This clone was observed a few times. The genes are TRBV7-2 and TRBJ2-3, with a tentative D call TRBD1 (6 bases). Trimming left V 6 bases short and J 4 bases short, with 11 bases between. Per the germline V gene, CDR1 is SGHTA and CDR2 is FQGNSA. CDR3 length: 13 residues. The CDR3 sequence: CASRSGAPDTQYF. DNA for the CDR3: TGTGCCAGCAGATCAGGGGCCCCAGATACGCAGTATTTT.

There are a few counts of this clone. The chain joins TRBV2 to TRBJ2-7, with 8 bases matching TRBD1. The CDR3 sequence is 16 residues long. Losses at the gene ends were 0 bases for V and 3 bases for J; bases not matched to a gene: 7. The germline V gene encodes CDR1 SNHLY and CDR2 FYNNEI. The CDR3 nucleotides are TGTGCCAGCAGTGAAGCGTCCAGGGGGCGCGGCTACGAGCAGTACTTC. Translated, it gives CASSEASRGRGYEQYF.

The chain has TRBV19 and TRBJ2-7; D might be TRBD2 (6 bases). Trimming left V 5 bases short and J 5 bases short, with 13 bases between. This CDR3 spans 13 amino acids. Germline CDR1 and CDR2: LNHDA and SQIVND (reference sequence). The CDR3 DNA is TGTGCCAGTAGTTCTTGGAGGGAAAACGAGCAGTACTTC. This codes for CASSSWRENEQYF.

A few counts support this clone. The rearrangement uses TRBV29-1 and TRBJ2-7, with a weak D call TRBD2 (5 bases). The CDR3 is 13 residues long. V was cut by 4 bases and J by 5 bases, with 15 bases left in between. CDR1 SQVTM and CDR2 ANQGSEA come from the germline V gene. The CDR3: CSVGERTSHEQYF. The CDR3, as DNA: TGCAGCGTTGGGGAACGGACTTCCCACGAGCAGTACTTC.

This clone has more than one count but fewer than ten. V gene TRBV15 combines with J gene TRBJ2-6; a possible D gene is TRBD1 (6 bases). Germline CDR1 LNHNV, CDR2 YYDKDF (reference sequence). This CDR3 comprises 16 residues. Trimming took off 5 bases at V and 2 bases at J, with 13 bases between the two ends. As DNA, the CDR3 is TGTGCCACCAGCGGCCAGACAGGCACTGGGGCCAACGTCCTGACTTTC. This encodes CATSGQTGTGANVLTF.

CDR3 nucleotides: TGTGCCAGCAGCGTAGGAACAGGCTTCTCCTACGAGCAGTACTTC. Translated, it gives CASSVGTGFSYEQYF. The chain joins TRBV9 to TRBJ2-7; a possible D gene is TRBD1 (5 bases). This CDR3 spans 15 amino acids. V shed 0 bases and J shed 0 bases, with 10 bases lying between them. Germline V lookup: CDR1 SGDLS, CDR2 YYNGEE.

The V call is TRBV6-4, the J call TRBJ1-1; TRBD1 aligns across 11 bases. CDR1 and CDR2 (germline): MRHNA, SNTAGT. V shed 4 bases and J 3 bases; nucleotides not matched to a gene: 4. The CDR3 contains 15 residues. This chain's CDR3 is CASSAGTGGYTEAFF. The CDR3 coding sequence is TGTGCCAGCAGTGCCGGGACAGGGGGTTACACTGAAGCTTTCTTT.

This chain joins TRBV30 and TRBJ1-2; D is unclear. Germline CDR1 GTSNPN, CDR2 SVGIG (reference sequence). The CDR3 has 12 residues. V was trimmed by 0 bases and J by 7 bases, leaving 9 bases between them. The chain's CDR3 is CAWSVQRAGYTF. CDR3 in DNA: TGTGCCTGGAGTGTACAGAGGGCTGGCTACACCTTC.

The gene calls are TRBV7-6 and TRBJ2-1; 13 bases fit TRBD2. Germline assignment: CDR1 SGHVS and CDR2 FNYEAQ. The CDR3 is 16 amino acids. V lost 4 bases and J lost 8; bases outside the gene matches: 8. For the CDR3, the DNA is TGTGCCAGCAGCTCGAGAACCGGACTAGCGGGAGATGAGCAGTTCTTC. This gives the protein CASSSRTGLAGDEQFF.

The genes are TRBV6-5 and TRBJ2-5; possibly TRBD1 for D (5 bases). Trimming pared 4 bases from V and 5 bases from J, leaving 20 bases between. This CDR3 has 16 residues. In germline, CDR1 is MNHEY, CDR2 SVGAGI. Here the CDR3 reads CASSFRPRGASETQYF. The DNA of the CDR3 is TGTGCCAGCAGTTTCAGACCTAGGGGTGCGTCGGAGACCCAGTACTTC.

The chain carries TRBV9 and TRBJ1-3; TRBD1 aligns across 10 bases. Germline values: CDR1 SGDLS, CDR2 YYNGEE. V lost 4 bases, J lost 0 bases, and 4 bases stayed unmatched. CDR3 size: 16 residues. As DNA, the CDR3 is TGTGCCAGCAGCCCGGGACAGGGGAACTCTGGAAACACCATATATTTT. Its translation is CASSPGQGNSGNTIYF.

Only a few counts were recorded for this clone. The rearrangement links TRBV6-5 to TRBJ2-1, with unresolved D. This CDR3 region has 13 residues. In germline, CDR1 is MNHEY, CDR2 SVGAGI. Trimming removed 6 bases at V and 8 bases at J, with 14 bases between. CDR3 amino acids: CASSPIPTHEQFF. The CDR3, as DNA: TGTGCCAGCAGCCCCATACCGACACATGAGCAGTTCTTC.

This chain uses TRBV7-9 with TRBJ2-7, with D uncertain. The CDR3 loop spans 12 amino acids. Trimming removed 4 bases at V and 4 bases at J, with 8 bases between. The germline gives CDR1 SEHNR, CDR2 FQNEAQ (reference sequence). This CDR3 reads CASSSEIYEQYF. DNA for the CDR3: TGTGCCAGCAGCTCGGAGATTTACGAGCAGTACTTC.

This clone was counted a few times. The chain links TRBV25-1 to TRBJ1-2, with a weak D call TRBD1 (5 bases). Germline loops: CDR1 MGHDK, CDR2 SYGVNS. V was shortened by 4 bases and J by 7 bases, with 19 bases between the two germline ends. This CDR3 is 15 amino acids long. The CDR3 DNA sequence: TGTGCCAGCAGTGGGTGGGCCGGGGGAAGGGGTGGCTACACCTTC. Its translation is CASSGWAGGRGGYTF.

The CDR3 spells CASSLADSRIDSYTF. In DNA form, the CDR3 reads TGTGCCAGCAGCTTAGCCGACAGTAGGATTGATAGCTACACCTTC. The chain combines TRBV7-2 with TRBJ1-2, with D perhaps TRBD1 (5 bases). The CDR3 sequence is 15 residues long. Germline values: CDR1 SGHTA, CDR2 FQGNSA. V lost 0 bases and J lost 9, with 17 bases in between.